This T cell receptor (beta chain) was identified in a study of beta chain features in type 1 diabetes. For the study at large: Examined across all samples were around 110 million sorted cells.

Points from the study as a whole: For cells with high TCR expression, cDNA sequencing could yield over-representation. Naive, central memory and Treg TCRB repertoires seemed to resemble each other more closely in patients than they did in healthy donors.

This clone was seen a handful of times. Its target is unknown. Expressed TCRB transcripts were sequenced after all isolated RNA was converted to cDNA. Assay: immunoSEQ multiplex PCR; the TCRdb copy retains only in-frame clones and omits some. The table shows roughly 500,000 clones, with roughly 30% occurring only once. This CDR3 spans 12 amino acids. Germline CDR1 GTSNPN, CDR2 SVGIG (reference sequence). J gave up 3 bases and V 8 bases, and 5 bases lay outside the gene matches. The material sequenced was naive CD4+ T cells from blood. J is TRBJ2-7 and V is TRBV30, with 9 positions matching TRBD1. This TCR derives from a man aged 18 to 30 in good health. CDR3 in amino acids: CAGTGTNYEQYF. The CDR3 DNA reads TGTGCCGGGACAGGGACTAACTACGAGCAGTACTTC.